The clone carrying this TCR beta chain was seen more than once but under ten times. The target antigen is unknown. From the germline J gene comes the end of the CDR3, since the read stops 3 residues before it. This sample was included in a study of T cell clonality in common variable immunodeficiency. General observations from the study: Shared TCRbeta clones were fewer between CVID subjects than controls. The cause of increased CVID clonality remains unclear without subpopulation sequencing. Repertoire-complication correlations in CVID were limited by patient heterogeneity.

This CDR3 spans 13 amino acids. V lost 5 bases and J 2 bases, leaving 9 bases between the germline ends. The germline V gene encodes CDR1 SGHTA and CDR2 FQGNSA. The data were produced by immunoSEQ multiplex PCR, yet TCRdb's version contains in-frame clones alone and is incomplete. The specimen has around 50,000 clones, none found just once. The V gene is TRBV7-2, the J gene TRBJ1-1; D unresolved. This clonotype was obtained from a person aged 18 to 70 in good health. Input material: peripheral blood mononuclear cells. The CDR3 reads CASSLQVNTEAFF. The sequenced part of the CDR3 DNA is TGTGCCAGCAGCCTGCAGGTAAACACTGAA.